One and the same sample provided the 20 T cell receptor beta chains below, sequenced in a study of T cell responses to AZD1222 COVID-19 vaccine. The assay was immunoSEQ multiplex PCR, and TCRdb's table has in-frame clones only and misses some. The table records 110,000 or so clones, 80% to 95% of them present only once. Specimen: peripheral blood, collected 28 days after the second dose of the MenACWY control vaccine. All receptors derive from an adult who received the MenACWY meningococcal vaccine as a control.

The CDR3 loop reads CASSFRSGSSYNEQFF. CDR3 in DNA: TGTGCCAGCAGCTTCCGGAGCGGGAGCTCCTACAATGAGCAGTTCTTC. The rearrangement links TRBV7-8 to TRBJ2-1, with 8 bases matching TRBD2. The CDR3 contains 16 residues. J was trimmed by 0 bases and V by 3 bases; bases with no gene match: 4. Germline V lookup: CDR1 SGHVS, CDR2 FQNEAQ.

In DNA, the CDR3 is TGTGCCAGCTCACCAGGGTATAGCAATCAGCCCCAGCATTTT. Its protein is CASSPGYSNQPQHF. V and J are TRBV18 and TRBJ1-5; D gene unclear. This CDR3 is 14 amino acids long. CDR1 KGHSH and CDR2 LQKENI come from the germline V gene. V dropped 2 bases and J dropped 0 bases, with 5 bases sitting between them.

The chain joins TRBV24-1 to TRBJ2-2; D gene uncertain. Deletions cut 5 bases from V and 2 bases from J, with 14 bases between. Per germline, CDR1 KGHDR and CDR2 SFDVKD. The CDR3 runs to 16 residues. CDR3 bases: TGTGCCACCAGTGTTTCCCCGTCCCTCAACACCGGGGAGCTGTTTTTT. Residues: CATSVSPSLNTGELFF.

The V call is TRBV7-9, the J call TRBJ2-1; the match to TRBD2 covers 7 bases. With V trimmed by 5 bases and J by 6 bases, 7 bases remained unmatched. The length of the CDR3 is 14 residues. Germline CDR1 is SEHNR and CDR2 is FQNEAQ (reference sequence). Here the CDR3 reads CASSTGLGGNEQFF. For the CDR3, the DNA is TGTGCCAGCAGCACTGGACTAGGCGGCAATGAGCAGTTCTTC.

The chain recombines TRBV6-5 with TRBJ1-4, with 7 bases fitting TRBD1. CDR3 length equals 15 residues. Trimming at V came to 5 bases and at J to 7 bases, leaving 10 bases not matched to a gene. The V gene's germline CDR1 is MNHEY and CDR2 SVGAGI. CDR3 DNA: TGTGCCAGCAGTCTCGGACCAGGGACAGCTGAAAAACTGTTTTTT. It encodes CASSLGPGTAEKLFF.

In its sample, this clone was seen once. The gene calls are TRBV7-3 and TRBJ2-7; D is undetermined. The CDR3 runs to 14 residues. The germline CDR1 and CDR2 sequences are SGHTA and FQGTGA. Between the trimmed V and J ends, which lost 1 base and 0 bases, there was a span of 7 bases. The CDR3 DNA is TGTGCCAGCAGCTTAAAACCAGACTCCTACGAGCAGTACTTC. It yields the protein CASSLKPDSYEQYF.

The rearrangement links TRBV5-5 to TRBJ1-5; 8 bases map to TRBD1. Trimming at V came to 3 bases and at J to 6 bases, leaving 8 bases not matched to a gene. Germline lookup yields CDR1 SGHKS and CDR2 YYEKEE (reference sequence). CDR3 length equals 15 residues. The CDR3 nucleotides are TGTGCCAGCAGCTCGACAGGGGCGCCAGGTCAGCCCCAGCATTTT. Translating it yields CASSSTGAPGQPQHF.

The CDR3 sequence: CASRPGNRGEGETQYF. In nucleotides, the CDR3 is TGTGCCAGCCGCCCCGGGAACAGGGGCGAGGGAGAGACCCAGTACTTC. The rearrangement joins TRBV28 to TRBJ2-5, with 7 bases lining up with TRBD1. CDR1 is MDHEN, CDR2 SYDVKM, per germline. This CDR3 is 16 amino acids long. V trimming: 8 bases; J trimming: 4 bases; junction bases outside the gene matches: 16.

The J gene is TRBJ2-3, the V gene TRBV24-1; D remains unclear. Germline V gives CDR1 KGHDR, CDR2 SFDVKD. V was cut by 10 bases and J by 5 bases, with 15 bases left in between. The CDR3 runs to 13 residues. As DNA, the CDR3 is TGTGCCACTGTGGGTACCGTTGGAGATACGCAGTATTTT. It encodes CATVGTVGDTQYF.

The chain uses TRBV3-1 (or the pseudogene TRBV3-2) and TRBJ1-5; D remains unclear. Trimming shortened V by 1 base and J by 2 bases, and 6 bases separated the two germline ends. Germline V gene lookup returns CDR1 LGHDT and CDR2 YNNKEL (reference sequence). The CDR3 is 14 amino acids. DNA of the CDR3: TGTGCCAGCAGCCAAGGGCACCGCAATCAGCCCCAGCATTTT. It specifies CASSQGHRNQPQHF.

The chain couples TRBV28 to TRBJ2-4; D is unclear. V dropped 5 bases and J dropped 0 bases, with 11 bases sitting between them. Per the germline V gene, CDR1 is MDHEN and CDR2 is SYDVKM. The CDR3 has 15 amino acids. CDR3 amino acids: CASSTPAIAKNIQYF. CDR3 sequence (DNA): TGTGCCAGCAGTACCCCGGCGATAGCCAAAAACATTCAGTACTTC.

The chain couples TRBV3-1 (or the pseudogene TRBV3-2) to TRBJ1-2; no clear D. The ends were cut back, 0 bases at V and 1 base at J, with 15 bases in the middle. The CDR3 consists of 17 residues. Germline lookup yields CDR1 LGHDT and CDR2 YNNKEL (reference sequence). This chain's CDR3 is CASSQDFFWGDNYGYTF. The CDR3 DNA is TGTGCCAGCAGCCAAGACTTCTTCTGGGGAGATAACTATGGCTACACCTTC.

The chain has TRBV7-2 and TRBJ2-3, with 12 positions matching TRBD2. CDR1 is SGHTA, CDR2 FQGNSA, per germline. V shed 1 base and J 3 bases; nucleotides not matched to a gene: 8. The CDR3 has 18 amino acids. The CDR3 sequence: CASSLVLASGRATDTQYF. For the CDR3, the DNA is TGTGCCAGCAGCTTAGTGCTCGCTAGCGGGAGGGCTACAGATACGCAGTATTTT. Combining the CDR3 with reference TRBV7-2 and TRBJ2-3 gives the whole variable domain GAGVSQSPSNKVTEKGKDVELRCDPISGHTALYWYRQSLGQGLEFLIYFQGNSAPDKSGLPSDRFSAERTGGSVSTLTIQRTQQEDSAVYLCASSLVLASGRATDTQYFGPGTRLTVL.

The rearrangement links TRBV2 to TRBJ1-1; D is unclear. Deletions cut 4 bases from V and 0 bases from J, with 12 bases between. The germline V gene has CDR1 SNHLY and CDR2 FYNNEI. The CDR3 runs 15 residues. CDR3 nucleotides: TGTGCCAGCAGTGCTTCGGGGTTACTGAACACTGAAGCTTTCTTT. This sequence encodes CASSASGLLNTEAFF.

This chain connects TRBV2 to TRBJ2-7, with TRBD2 matching 9 bases. Germline V CDR1 and CDR2: SNHLY, FYNNEI. The CDR3 is 15 residues long. V trimming: 1 base; J trimming: 0 bases; junction bases outside the gene matches: 1. CDR3 region: CASSEGLADSYEQYF. CDR3 DNA sequence: TGTGCCAGCAGTGAAGGACTAGCGGACTCCTACGAGCAGTACTTC. Complete variable domain (other parts from reference TRBV2 and TRBJ2-7): EPEVTQTPSHQVTQMGQEVILRCVPISNHLYFYWYRQILGQKVEFLVSFYNNEISEKSEIFDDQFSVERPDGSNFTLKIRSTKLEDSAMYFCASSEGLADSYEQYFGPGTRLTVT.

The chain uses TRBV5-4 and TRBJ1-3; no clear D. The CDR3 length is 16 residues. The germline CDR1 and CDR2 sequences are SGHNT and YYREEE (reference sequence). V dropped 4 bases and J dropped 1 base, with 15 bases sitting between them. The CDR3: CASSPEPTVSGNTIYF. The DNA for the CDR3 is TGTGCCAGCAGCCCCGAACCGACCGTGTCTGGAAACACCATATATTTT. Together with reference TRBV5-4 and TRBJ1-3, the CDR3 gives the full variable domain: ETGVTQSPTHLIKTRGQQVTLRCSSQSGHNTVSWYQQALGQGPQFIFQYYREEENGRGNFPPRFSGLQFPNYSSELNVNALELDDSALYLCASSPEPTVSGNTIYFGEGSWLTVV.

This chain connects TRBV5-1 to TRBJ2-5, with TRBD1 matching over 7 bases. V shed 4 bases, J shed 3 bases, and the junction held 9 bases outside the gene matches. The germline V gene has CDR1 SGHRS and CDR2 YFSETQ. The CDR3 has 15 residues. The CDR3 here is CASSGRTGAEETQYF. For the CDR3, the DNA is TGCGCCAGCAGCGGGCGAACAGGGGCCGAAGAGACCCAGTACTTC.

The V call is TRBV9, the J call TRBJ2-3; D possibly matches TRBD1 or TRBD2 (5 bases each). The germline V gene has CDR1 SGDLS and CDR2 YYNGEE. V dropped 1 base and J dropped 6 bases, with 21 bases sitting between them. This CDR3 contains 17 residues. CDR3 region: CASSVRSGTAVFDTQYF. CDR3 coding DNA: TGTGCCAGCAGCGTAAGATCCGGGACGGCGGTTTTTGATACGCAGTATTTT.

V gene TRBV5-6 combines with J gene TRBJ1-2; D unresolved. This CDR3 contains 14 residues. Germline V gene data show CDR1 as SGHDT and CDR2 as YYEEEE. V was cut by 5 bases and J by 3 bases, with 14 bases left in between. The CDR3 DNA sequence: TGTGCCAGCAGTCCCGACCGAGTTTACTATGGCTACACCTTC. Translated: CASSPDRVYYGYTF.

The gene calls are TRBV4-3 and TRBJ1-6; 9 positions match TRBD1. Looked up from germline, CDR1 is LGHNA and CDR2 is YSLEER. V dropped 1 base and J dropped 9; count of bases not matched to a gene: 7. The CDR3 has 16 residues. The CDR3 protein is CASSQARDRAVSPLHF. In nucleotides, the CDR3 is TGCGCCAGCAGCCAAGCGAGGGACAGGGCGGTTTCACCCCTCCACTTT.